The 13 T cell receptor beta chains reported below all come from one sample, sequenced in a study of cytomegalovirus exposure and HLA in healthy donors. The study ran its PCR with 60 Vbeta and 13 Jbeta primers. Produced via immunoSEQ multiplex PCR; TCRdb's table is partial and in-frame only. Altogether approximately 140,000 clones are present, 70% to 85% being singletons, with the ten largest covering 2.7%. Source material: PBMCs. These receptors originate from a man over 45 in good health and CMV-seronegative.

This clone showed up just once. This chain links TRBV7-9 with TRBJ1-2; TRBD1 matches 7 bases. V lost 4 bases and J lost 5; bases outside the gene matches: 10. This CDR3 contains 15 residues. Germline V CDR1 and CDR2: SEHNR, FQNEAQ (reference sequence). CDR3 region: CASSYPGTENYGYTF. The CDR3 bases are TGTGCCAGCAGCTACCCCGGGACAGAGAATTATGGCTACACCTTC.

This chain connects TRBV27 to TRBJ1-2, with 8 nucleotides matching TRBD1. The CDR3 extends over 17 amino acids. V trimming: 5 bases; J trimming: 0 bases; junction bases outside the gene matches: 11. The germline V gene encodes CDR1 MNHEY and CDR2 SMNVEV (reference sequence). The CDR3: CASSPTDRDGTNYGYTF. The CDR3 coding sequence is TGTGCCAGCAGTCCTACGGACAGGGATGGCACTAACTATGGCTACACCTTC.

A remark on this clone: The sample carries other DNA sequences with the same CDR3. The V and J genes are TRBV30 and TRBJ1-1; 7 positions agree with TRBD1. CDR1 and CDR2 from the germline V gene are GTSNPN and SVGIG (reference sequence). The CDR3 is 14 residues long. The junction had 9 bases not matched to a gene; V was cut back by 8 bases and J by 0 bases. CDR3 DNA sequence: TGTGCCAGCCAACCGGGACAGTTGAACACTGAAGCTTTCTTT. It codes for CASQPGQLNTEAFF. The full variable domain, in which reference TRBV30 and TRBJ1-1 provide the parts outside the CDR3, is SQTIHQWPATLVQPVGSPLSLECTVEGTSNPNLYWYRQAAGRGLQLLFYSVGIGQISSEVPQNLSASRPQDRQFILSSKKLLLSDSGFYLCASQPGQLNTEAFFGQGTRLTVV.

The V call is TRBV4-1, the J call TRBJ1-4; 8 nucleotides agree with TRBD1. Germline CDR1 MGHRA, CDR2 YSYEKL. CDR3 size: 14 residues. With V trimmed by 4 bases and J by 11 bases, 9 bases remained unmatched. CDR3 sequence: CASSPLAGGEKLFF. In DNA, the CDR3 is TGCGCCAGCAGCCCTCTGGCAGGGGGCGAGAAACTGTTTTTT.

V is TRBV4-1 and J is TRBJ1-2; D remains unclear. V lost 1 base and J lost 0, with 6 bases in between. The CDR3 is made up of 14 amino acids. The germline CDR1 and CDR2 sequences are MGHRA and YSYEKL. The CDR3 loop reads CASSQVQANYGYTF. The CDR3 region has the DNA TGCGCCAGCAGCCAAGTACAAGCTAACTATGGCTACACCTTC.

The rearrangement uses TRBV12-5 and TRBJ1-2, with D unclear. Germline V gene sequence: CDR1 LGHNT, CDR2 FRNRAP. The length of the CDR3 is 12 residues. V was clipped by 3 bases and J by 4 bases, with 6 bases between them. The CDR3 here is CASGFHSYGYTF. The CDR3, as DNA: TGTGCTAGTGGTTTCCACAGCTATGGCTACACCTTC.

The chain couples TRBV5-5 to TRBJ1-1, with D unclear. Trimming removed 4 bases from V and 5 bases from J, with 15 bases in between. CDR3 size: 14 residues. Germline CDR1 reads SGHKS; CDR2 reads YYEKEE (reference sequence). The DNA of the CDR3 is TGTGCCAGCAGCGTCACGGAACTAGGAACTGAAGCTTTCTTT. It codes for CASSVTELGTEAFF.

This clone was detected a few times. The chain carries TRBV9 and TRBJ2-2; 8 bases are a match to TRBD1. The CDR3 has 15 residues. Germline V gene sequence: CDR1 SGDLS, CDR2 YYNGEE. V lost 7 bases to trimming and J lost 1 base; unmatched junction nucleotides: 6. CDR3 nucleotide sequence: TGTGCCAGCGGAAAGGGGACAGGGAACACCGGGGAGCTGTTTTTT. Encoded protein: CASGKGTGNTGELFF.

The rearrangement joins TRBV5-1 to TRBJ2-3; D is undetermined. Trimming removed 0 bases at V and 0 bases at J, with 8 bases between. This CDR3 region has 15 residues. The V gene's germline CDR1 is SGHRS and CDR2 YFSETQ. CDR3 loop: CASSLETISTDTQYF. In DNA form, the CDR3 reads TGCGCCAGCAGCTTGGAAACTATTAGCACAGATACGCAGTATTTT.

This clone was seen only a few times. The chain has TRBV15 and TRBJ2-5; TRBD2 aligns across 7 bases. The CDR3 loop spans 17 amino acids. Germline CDR1 reads LNHNV; CDR2 reads YYDKDF (reference sequence). V dropped 0 bases and J dropped 1; count of bases not matched to a gene: 8. CDR3 in amino acids: CATSRDKASGTQETQYF. The DNA of the CDR3 is TGTGCCACCAGCAGAGATAAGGCTAGCGGCACCCAAGAGACCCAGTACTTC.

The V gene is TRBV6-5, the J gene TRBJ2-7; D remains ambiguous. V lost 2 bases and J lost 0, with 5 bases in between. This CDR3 spans 13 amino acids. The germline V gene has CDR1 MNHEY and CDR2 SVGAGI. CDR3: CASSYAYSYEQYF. Written as DNA, the CDR3 is TGTGCCAGCAGTTACGCCTACTCCTACGAGCAGTACTTC.

The CDR3 DNA reads as TGTGCCAGCAGCCAAGATACTAAACCCCAAGAGACCCAGTACTTC. Protein: CASSQDTKPQETQYF. V and J are TRBV4-2 and TRBJ2-5; no reliable D call. Deletions cut 0 bases from V and 1 base from J, with 9 bases between. This CDR3 is 15 amino acids long. CDR1 and CDR2 (germline): LGHNA, YNFKEQ.

The chain uses TRBV6-5 and TRBJ1-2; D uncertain. V lost 6 bases and J 0 bases, leaving 5 bases between the germline ends. Per germline, CDR1 MNHEY and CDR2 SVGAGI. This CDR3 is built from 12 residues. In nucleotides, the CDR3 is TGTGCCAGCAGGGGAGCTAACTATGGCTACACCTTC. This codes for CASRGANYGYTF.